This TCR beta chain was captured in a study of T cell responses to AZD1222 COVID-19 vaccine (dated by TCRdb to about 2021). Notes on the research overall: TCR sequencing covered about 230 trial participants: 207 given two doses of AZD1222 and around 25 given two doses of MenACWY control vaccine. Enrollment into the trials was organized by age into subgroups of 18-55, 56-69 and 70-plus years, and those subgroups contained about 160, 30 and 59 TCR-sequenced participants, respectively.

The CDR3 regions of human TCRbeta chains were subjected to immunosequencing. The source study handled its data this way. TCRs in the repertoires were compared against a reference library of SARS-CoV-2-specific TCRs that had been generated with the MIRA antigen-specificity platform. Breadth was defined as the fraction of unique TCRs that were SARS-CoV-2-associated, and depth was defined as the fraction of total T cells that were SARS-CoV-2-associated. Using the MIRA data, each spike-specific TCR was assigned both to the spike region to which the TCR was reactive and to a CD4 or CD8 class. Log10-transformed breadth and depth values were compared by one-way ANOVA with Sidak's multiple comparisons tests. TCRdb mirrors the immuneACCESS table, restricted to in-frame sequences. Some clones are absent from its copies; in checked studies, under half trace to an unresolved V gene, and the reason for the others is unknown. V, J and clone size are those of that table, while D and trimming were read from the DNA. The sample has 150,000 or so clones on record, about 90% of them singletons. The ten largest account for 2.8% of the sample.

In the case of this clone: Its binding antigen is unknown. Base qualities are not recorded, but no much larger clone differs from it by a single base.

This sample's time point label indicates: baseline before first vaccination. The treatment or condition tag for this specimen amounts to: meningococcal conjugate vaccine given as trial control. Samples from vaccinated people were obtained from the UK trials COV001 and COV002, which included a single-blind randomized controlled phase 2/3 trial of AZD1222 (ChAdOx1 nCoV-19) in healthy adults. For TCRbeta chain sequencing, PBMC samples from trial participants were taken at day 0 and at day 28 after the second dose. Overall study outcomes, separate from this receptor: Nearly half of unique spike-specific TCRs reportedly recognized epitopes outside regions mutated in the B.1.351 and B.1.1.7 variants. No day 14 peak-response samples were available, so repertoires were characterized only after the peak T cell response. The vaccine-associated CD4 TCRs covered the entire spike protein, and the dominant responses fell in regions 160-218 and 743-854. Conclusions about previously exposed vaccinees are limited, since just 6 or 7 AZD1222 recipients were seropositive for SARS-CoV-2 at baseline. Participants were mostly white British and included more females than males, and it was suggested by the authors that clonal diversity may have been underestimated. The 56-69-year group was small, and its depth increase did not reach significance, likely because of low power. A significant rise in spike-specific TCR breadth and depth was observed after two AZD1222 doses relative to day 0 and relative to MenACWY recipients.

The CDR3 contains 15 residues, cysteine and phenylalanine counted. CDR3 DNA only is kept here, 45 bases in frame from base 1. CDR1 SGHNT and CDR2 YYREEE are derived from the germline V gene (reference sequence). V loses 4 bases at its end and J loses 9 bases; junction bases beyond the gene matches: 10. This receptor was obtained from an adult in good health. Recombination linked TRBV5-4 to TRBJ1-6, and 7 bases in between align with TRBD1. The material sequenced was peripheral blood, taken on day 0 of MenACWY control vaccination. Read as DNA, the sequence is TGTGCCAGCAGCCCCGGGACAGATCGGGGTTCACCCCTCCACTTT. This codes for CASSPGTDRGSPLHF.